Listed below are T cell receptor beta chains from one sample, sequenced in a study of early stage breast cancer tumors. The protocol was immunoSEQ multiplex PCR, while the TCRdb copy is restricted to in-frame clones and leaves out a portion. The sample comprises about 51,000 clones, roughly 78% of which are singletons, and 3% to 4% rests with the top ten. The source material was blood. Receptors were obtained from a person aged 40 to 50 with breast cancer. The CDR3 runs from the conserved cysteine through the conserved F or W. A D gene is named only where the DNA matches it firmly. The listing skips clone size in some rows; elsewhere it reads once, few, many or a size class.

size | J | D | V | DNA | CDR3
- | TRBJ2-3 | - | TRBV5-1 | TGCGCCAGCAGCTTGGAAACGGATACGCAGTATTTT | CASSLETDTQYF
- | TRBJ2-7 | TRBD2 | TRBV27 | TGTGCCAGCAGTTTAAGACTAGCGGCCTCCTACGAGCAGTACTTC | CASSLRLAASYEQYF
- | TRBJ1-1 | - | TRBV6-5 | TGTGCCAGCACCGACGGGGGACGGGGGAACACTGAAGCTTTCTTT | CASTDGGRGNTEAFF
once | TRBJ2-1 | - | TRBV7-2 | TGTGCCAGCAGCTTAGCGGGAGGTACCTACAATGAGCAGTTCTTC | CASSLAGGTYNEQFF
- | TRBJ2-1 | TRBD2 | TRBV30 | TGTGCCTGGGGCGCGGGACTAGCGGCTAACAATGAGCAGTTCTTC | CAWGAGLAANNEQFF
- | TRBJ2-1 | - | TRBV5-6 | TGTGCCAGCAGCTTTGGGGCGGGTAAGAAACTGTTCTTC | CASSFGAGKKLFF
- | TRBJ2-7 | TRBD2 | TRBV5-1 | TGCGCCAGCAGGGGGGACTACTACGAGCAGTACTTC | CASRGDYYEQYF
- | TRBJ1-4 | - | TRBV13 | TGTGCCAGCAGCTTAAATCCAGGGTCCCCCCACGCAACTAATGAAAAACTGTTTTTT | CASSLNPGSPHATNEKLFF
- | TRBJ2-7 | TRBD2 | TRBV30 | TGTGCCTGGAGTGTAGCCTCTAGCGGGAGAGGGGAGCAGTACTTC | CAWSVASSGRGEQYF
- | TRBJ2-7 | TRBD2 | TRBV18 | TGTGCCAGCTCGCAGAACAGCGGGGCTACTGAGGAGCAGTACTTC | CASSQNSGATEEQYF
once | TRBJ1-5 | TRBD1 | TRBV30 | TGTGCCTGGAGCAGGGCAGGGGGTTTTCAGCCCCAGCATTTT | CAWSRAGGFQPQHF
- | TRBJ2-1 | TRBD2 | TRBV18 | TGTGCCAGCTCACCACCTAGCGGGGACTACAATGAGCAGTTCTTC | CASSPPSGDYNEQFF
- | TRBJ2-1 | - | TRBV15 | TGTGCCACCAGTCTGGTACGCCTTTCCTACAATGAGCAGTTCTTC | CATSLVRLSYNEQFF
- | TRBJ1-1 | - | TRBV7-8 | TGTGCCAGCAAACAGGTTCCTTCGATGAACACTGAAGCTTTCTTT | CASKQVPSMNTEAFF
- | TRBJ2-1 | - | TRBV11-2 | TGTGCCAGCAGCTTAGGACAGACGTACAATGAGCAGTTCTTC | CASSLGQTYNEQFF
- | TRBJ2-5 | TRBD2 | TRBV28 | TGTGCCAGCAGCTCGACTAGCGGGAGTTGGTACGAGACCCAGTACTTC | CASSSTSGSWYETQYF
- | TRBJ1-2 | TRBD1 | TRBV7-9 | TGTGCCAGCAGTCAGGCCGACAGGGATAACTATGGCTACACCTTC | CASSQADRDNYGYTF
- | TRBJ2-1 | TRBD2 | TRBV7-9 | TGTGCCAGCAGCTTAGGACTAGCGGGAACGAATGAGCAGTTCTTC | CASSLGLAGTNEQFF
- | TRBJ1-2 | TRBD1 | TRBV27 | TGTGCCAGCACCACTGGACAGGGAATAAATGGCTACACCTTC | CASTTGQGINGYTF
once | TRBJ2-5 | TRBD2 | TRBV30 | TGTGCCTGGAGTAAAGGGATAGCGGGAGAGACCCAGTACTTC | CAWSKGIAGETQYF
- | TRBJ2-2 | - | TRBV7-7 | TGTGCTAGCAGCTATTCCGTGAGTGGGGAGCTGTTTTTT | CASSYSVSGELFF
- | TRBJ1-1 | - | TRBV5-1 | TGCGCCAGCAGCTTGACATATACCAACACTGAAGCTTTCTTT | CASSLTYTNTEAFF
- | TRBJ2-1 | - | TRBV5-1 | TGCGCCAGCAGCTTAACGGCCGAGGCCAATGAGCAGTTCTTC | CASSLTAEANEQFF
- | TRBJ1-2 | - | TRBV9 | TGTGCCAGCAGCGTAGGAGGAACATCTAACTATGGCTACACCTTC | CASSVGGTSNYGYTF
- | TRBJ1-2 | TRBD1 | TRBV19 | TGTGCCAGTTCTGACAGGGGGTTCGGCTACACCTTC | CASSDRGFGYTF
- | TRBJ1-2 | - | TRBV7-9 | TGTGCCAGCAGCCCTAACTATGGACAGAACTATGGCTACACCTTC | CASSPNYGQNYGYTF
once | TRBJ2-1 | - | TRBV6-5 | TGTGCCAGCAGTTCCTACTCGGCCGGGGGCGATGAGCAGTTCTTC | CASSSYSAGGDEQFF
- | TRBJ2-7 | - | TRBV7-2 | TGTGCCAGCAGCCCCGACAGGACTGAGCAGTACTTC | CASSPDRTEQYF
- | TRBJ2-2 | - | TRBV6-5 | TGTGCCAGCTCCCAAACCGGGGAGCTGTTTTTT | CASSQTGELFF
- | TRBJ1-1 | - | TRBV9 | TGTGCCAGCAGCTCTCCGACAGGATTAGGAGAAGCTTTCTTT | CASSSPTGLGEAFF
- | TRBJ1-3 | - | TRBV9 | TGTGCCAGCAGCCCCGGAGCGACGGGGGTAGGCACCATATATTTT | CASSPGATGVGTIYF
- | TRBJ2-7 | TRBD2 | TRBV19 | TGTGCCACCTCAAACCGACTAGCGGGAGAGGCCTACGAGCAGTACTTC | CATSNRLAGEAYEQYF
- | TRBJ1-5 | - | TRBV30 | TGTGCCTGGACCCAAGGTGGATCCTATAGCAATCAGCCCCAGCATTTT | CAWTQGGSYSNQPQHF
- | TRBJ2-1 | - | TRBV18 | TGTGCCAGCTCACCACAGGGTAGCTCCTACAATGAGCAGTTCTTC | CASSPQGSSYNEQFF
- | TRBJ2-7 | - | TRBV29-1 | TGCAGCGTTTACAAGGCGGGACCCCTCTACGAGCAGTACTTC | CSVYKAGPLYEQYF
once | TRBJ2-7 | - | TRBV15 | TGTGCCACCAGCAGAGACAGGGGTTCCTACGAGCAGTACTTC | CATSRDRGSYEQYF